The clone carrying this TCR beta chain was seen repeatedly, ten times or more. Its target is unknown. The data belong to a study of Graves' ophthalmopathy and Graves' hyperthyroidism. Across the whole study: No treatment had been given when peripheral blood was collected at initial diagnosis. Regarding the study as a whole: A 13-signature model separated ophthalmopathy from stable hyperthyroidism, reaching approximately 88% sensitivity and around 81% specificity cross-validated. The blood repertoire also included most expanded thyroid clonotypes above 0.001 frequency.

RNA transcripts served as template for amplifying TCR beta CDR3 sequences. HTBI-primed RT-PCR formed the first round, and a multiplex PCR formed the second. MiXCR was run by TCRdb on the multiplex PCR reads, yielding one entry per CDR3 protein. The data contain roughly 350,000 distinct CDR3 sequences, roughly 17% of them singletons. The ends were cut back, 6 bases at V and 7 bases at J, with 7 bases in the middle. The CDR3 length is 12 residues. The clonotype comes from an adult woman with stable Graves' hyperthyroidism. Source material: peripheral blood. This chain uses TRBV12-3 or TRBV12-4 with TRBJ1-6; no clear D. The CDR3 reads CASSFRNSPLHF. CDR3 in DNA: TGTGCCAGCAGCTTCAGGAATTCACCCCTCCACTTT.